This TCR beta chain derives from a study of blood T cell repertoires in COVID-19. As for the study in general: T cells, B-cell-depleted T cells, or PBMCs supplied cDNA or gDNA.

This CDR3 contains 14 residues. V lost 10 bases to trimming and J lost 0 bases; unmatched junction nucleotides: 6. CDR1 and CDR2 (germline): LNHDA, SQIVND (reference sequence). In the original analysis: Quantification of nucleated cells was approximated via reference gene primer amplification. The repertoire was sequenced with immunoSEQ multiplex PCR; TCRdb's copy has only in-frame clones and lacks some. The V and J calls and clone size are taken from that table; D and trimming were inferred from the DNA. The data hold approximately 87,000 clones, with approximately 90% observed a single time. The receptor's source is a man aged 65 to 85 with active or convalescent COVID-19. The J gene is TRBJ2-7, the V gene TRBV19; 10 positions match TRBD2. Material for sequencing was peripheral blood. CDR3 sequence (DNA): TGTGCCACCTCGGTAGCGGGAGGCTCCTACGAGCAGTACTTC. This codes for CATSVAGGSYEQYF.